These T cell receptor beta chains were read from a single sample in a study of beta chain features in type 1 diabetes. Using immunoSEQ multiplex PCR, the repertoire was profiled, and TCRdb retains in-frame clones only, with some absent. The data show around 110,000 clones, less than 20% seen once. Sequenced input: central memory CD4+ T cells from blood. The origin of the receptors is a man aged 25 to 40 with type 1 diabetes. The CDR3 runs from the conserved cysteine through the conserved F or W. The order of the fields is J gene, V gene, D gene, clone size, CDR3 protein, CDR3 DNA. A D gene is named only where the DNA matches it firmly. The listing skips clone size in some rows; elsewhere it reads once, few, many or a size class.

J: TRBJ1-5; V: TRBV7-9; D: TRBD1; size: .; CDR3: CASSLGTGRGQPQHF; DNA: TGTGCCAGCAGCTTGGGGACAGGGCGAGGTCAGCCCCAGCATTTT
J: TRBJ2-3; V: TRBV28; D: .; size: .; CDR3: CASSFGGTDTQYF; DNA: TGTGCCAGCAGTTTCGGTGGCACAGATACGCAGTATTTT
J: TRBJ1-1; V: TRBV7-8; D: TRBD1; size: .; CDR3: CASSGQVNTEAFF; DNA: TGTGCCAGCAGCGGACAGGTGAACACTGAAGCTTTCTTT
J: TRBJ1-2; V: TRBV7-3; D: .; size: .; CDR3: CASSLTNYGYTF; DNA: TGTGCCAGCAGCTTAACTAACTATGGCTACACCTTC
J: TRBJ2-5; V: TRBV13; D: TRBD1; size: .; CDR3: CASSPPGQGPETQYF; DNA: TGTGCCAGCAGCCCACCGGGACAGGGTCCGGAGACCCAGTACTTC
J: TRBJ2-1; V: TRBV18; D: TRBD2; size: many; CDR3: CASSPRDATSGYNEQFF; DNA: TGTGCCAGCTCACCCCGAGACGCGACTAGCGGGTACAATGAGCAGTTCTTC
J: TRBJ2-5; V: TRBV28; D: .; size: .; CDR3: CASSSQKETQYF; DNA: TGTGCCAGCAGTTCACAAAAAGAGACCCAGTACTTC
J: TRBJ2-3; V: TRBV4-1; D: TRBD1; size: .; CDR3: CASSPSPGQGTDTQYF; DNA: TGCGCCAGCAGCCCCTCCCCGGGACAGGGAACAGATACGCAGTATTTT
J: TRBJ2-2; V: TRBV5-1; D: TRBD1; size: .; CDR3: CASSLQTGTNTGELFF; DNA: TGCGCCAGCAGCCTTCAGACAGGGACGAACACCGGGGAGCTGTTTTTT
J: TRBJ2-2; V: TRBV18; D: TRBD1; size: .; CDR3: CASSPRVPGQGDTGELFF; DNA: TGTGCCAGCTCACCGAGAGTACCGGGACAGGGGGACACCGGGGAGCTGTTTTTT
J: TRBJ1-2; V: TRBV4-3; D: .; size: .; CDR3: CASSQEQGYGYTF; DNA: TGCGCCAGCAGCCAAGAACAGGGCTATGGCTACACCTTC
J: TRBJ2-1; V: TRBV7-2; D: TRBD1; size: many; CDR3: CASARDRVQGEQFF; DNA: TGTGCCAGCGCTAGGGACAGGGTGCAGGGGGAGCAGTTCTTC
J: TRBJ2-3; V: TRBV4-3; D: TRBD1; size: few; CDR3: CASSQEGQGPSTDTQYF; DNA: TGCGCCAGCAGCCAAGAAGGACAGGGCCCTAGCACAGATACGCAGTATTTT
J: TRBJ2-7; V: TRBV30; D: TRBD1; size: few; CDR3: CAWSRLGQGANEQYF; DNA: TGTGCCTGGAGCCGATTGGGACAGGGGGCTAACGAGCAGTACTTC
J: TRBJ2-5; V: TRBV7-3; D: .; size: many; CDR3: CASSLIREETQYF; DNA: TGTGCCAGCAGCTTAATCAGGGAAGAGACCCAGTACTTC
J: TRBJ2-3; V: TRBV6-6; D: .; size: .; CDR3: CASERTDSTDTQYF; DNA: TGTGCCAGCGAAAGGACAGACAGCACAGATACGCAGTATTTT
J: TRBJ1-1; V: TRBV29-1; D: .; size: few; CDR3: CSVDVGEAFF; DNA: TGCAGCGTTGATGTAGGGGAAGCTTTCTTT
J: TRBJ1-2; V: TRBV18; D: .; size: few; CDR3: CASSPDIYGYTF; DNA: TGTGCCAGCTCTCCGGACATTTATGGCTACACCTTC
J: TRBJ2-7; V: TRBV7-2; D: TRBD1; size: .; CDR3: CASSRDRGTYEQYF; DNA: TGTGCCAGCAGCCGGGACAGGGGAACCTACGAGCAGTACTTC
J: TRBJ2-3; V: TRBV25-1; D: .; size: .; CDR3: CASTRPGWSTDTQYF; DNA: TGTGCCAGCACCCGCCCGGGATGGAGCACAGATACGCAGTATTTT
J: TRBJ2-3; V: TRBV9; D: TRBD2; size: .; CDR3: CASSVGPSGYTDTQYF; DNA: TGTGCCAGCAGCGTAGGGCCTAGCGGCTACACAGATACGCAGTATTTT
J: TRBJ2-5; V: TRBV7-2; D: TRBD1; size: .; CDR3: CASSPTGTEGETQYF; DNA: TGTGCCAGCAGCCCAACCGGGACAGAGGGAGAGACCCAGTACTTC
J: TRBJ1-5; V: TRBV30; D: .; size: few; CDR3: CAWSVQGRGNQPQHF; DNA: TGTGCCTGGAGTGTACAAGGCAGGGGCAATCAGCCCCAGCATTTT